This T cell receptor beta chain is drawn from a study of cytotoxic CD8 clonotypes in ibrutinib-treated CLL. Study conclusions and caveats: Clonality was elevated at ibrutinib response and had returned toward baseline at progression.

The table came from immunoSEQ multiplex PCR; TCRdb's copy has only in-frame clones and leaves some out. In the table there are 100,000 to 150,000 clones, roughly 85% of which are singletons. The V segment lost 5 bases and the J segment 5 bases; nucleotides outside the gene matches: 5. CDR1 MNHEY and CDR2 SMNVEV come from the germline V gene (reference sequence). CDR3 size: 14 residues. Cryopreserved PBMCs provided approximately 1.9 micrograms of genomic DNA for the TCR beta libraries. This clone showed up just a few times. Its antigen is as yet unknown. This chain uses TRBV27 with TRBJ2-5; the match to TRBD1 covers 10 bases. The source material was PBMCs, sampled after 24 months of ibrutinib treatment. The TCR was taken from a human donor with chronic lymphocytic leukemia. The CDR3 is CASSTGTGVETQYF. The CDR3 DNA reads TGTGCCAGCAGTACCGGGACAGGGGTGGAGACCCAGTACTTC.